This record concerns one TCR beta chain sequence. What it binds is unknown. The V end lost 4 bases, the J end lost 5 bases, and 17 bases lay between the germline ends. The CDR3 runs to 14 residues. From germline, CDR1 is DFQATT and CDR2 SNEGSKA (reference sequence). The entry originates in a study of T cells in Graves' hyperthyroidism and ophthalmopathy. Findings of the study overall: Appearing also in blood were most of the thyroid clonotypes expanded above 0.001. From stable hyperthyroidism, ophthalmopathy was separated by a 13 V-J model.

Recently diagnosed hyperthyroidism of less than 2 months' duration affected patients aged 18 to 65. Patients with uncontrolled infections, other autoimmune diseases, pregnancy or lactation were excluded. Regions amplified from RNA transcripts were the TCR beta CDR3 regions. The HTBI set primed first-round TCR CDR3 RT-PCR. TCRdb reprocessed the multiplex PCR reads via MiXCR and lists one record per CDR3 protein. The table records 470,000 or so distinct CDR3 sequences, about a fifth of them present only once. The specimen sequenced was blood. This chain joins TRBV20-1 and TRBJ2-5; D is perhaps TRBD2 (5 bases). This receptor was identified in a man aged 18 to 30 with Graves' hyperthyroidism. Here the CDR3 reads CSATQVASRETQYF. The CDR3 coding sequence is TGCAGTGCTACTCAAGTCGCTAGCAGGGAGACCCAGTACTTC.